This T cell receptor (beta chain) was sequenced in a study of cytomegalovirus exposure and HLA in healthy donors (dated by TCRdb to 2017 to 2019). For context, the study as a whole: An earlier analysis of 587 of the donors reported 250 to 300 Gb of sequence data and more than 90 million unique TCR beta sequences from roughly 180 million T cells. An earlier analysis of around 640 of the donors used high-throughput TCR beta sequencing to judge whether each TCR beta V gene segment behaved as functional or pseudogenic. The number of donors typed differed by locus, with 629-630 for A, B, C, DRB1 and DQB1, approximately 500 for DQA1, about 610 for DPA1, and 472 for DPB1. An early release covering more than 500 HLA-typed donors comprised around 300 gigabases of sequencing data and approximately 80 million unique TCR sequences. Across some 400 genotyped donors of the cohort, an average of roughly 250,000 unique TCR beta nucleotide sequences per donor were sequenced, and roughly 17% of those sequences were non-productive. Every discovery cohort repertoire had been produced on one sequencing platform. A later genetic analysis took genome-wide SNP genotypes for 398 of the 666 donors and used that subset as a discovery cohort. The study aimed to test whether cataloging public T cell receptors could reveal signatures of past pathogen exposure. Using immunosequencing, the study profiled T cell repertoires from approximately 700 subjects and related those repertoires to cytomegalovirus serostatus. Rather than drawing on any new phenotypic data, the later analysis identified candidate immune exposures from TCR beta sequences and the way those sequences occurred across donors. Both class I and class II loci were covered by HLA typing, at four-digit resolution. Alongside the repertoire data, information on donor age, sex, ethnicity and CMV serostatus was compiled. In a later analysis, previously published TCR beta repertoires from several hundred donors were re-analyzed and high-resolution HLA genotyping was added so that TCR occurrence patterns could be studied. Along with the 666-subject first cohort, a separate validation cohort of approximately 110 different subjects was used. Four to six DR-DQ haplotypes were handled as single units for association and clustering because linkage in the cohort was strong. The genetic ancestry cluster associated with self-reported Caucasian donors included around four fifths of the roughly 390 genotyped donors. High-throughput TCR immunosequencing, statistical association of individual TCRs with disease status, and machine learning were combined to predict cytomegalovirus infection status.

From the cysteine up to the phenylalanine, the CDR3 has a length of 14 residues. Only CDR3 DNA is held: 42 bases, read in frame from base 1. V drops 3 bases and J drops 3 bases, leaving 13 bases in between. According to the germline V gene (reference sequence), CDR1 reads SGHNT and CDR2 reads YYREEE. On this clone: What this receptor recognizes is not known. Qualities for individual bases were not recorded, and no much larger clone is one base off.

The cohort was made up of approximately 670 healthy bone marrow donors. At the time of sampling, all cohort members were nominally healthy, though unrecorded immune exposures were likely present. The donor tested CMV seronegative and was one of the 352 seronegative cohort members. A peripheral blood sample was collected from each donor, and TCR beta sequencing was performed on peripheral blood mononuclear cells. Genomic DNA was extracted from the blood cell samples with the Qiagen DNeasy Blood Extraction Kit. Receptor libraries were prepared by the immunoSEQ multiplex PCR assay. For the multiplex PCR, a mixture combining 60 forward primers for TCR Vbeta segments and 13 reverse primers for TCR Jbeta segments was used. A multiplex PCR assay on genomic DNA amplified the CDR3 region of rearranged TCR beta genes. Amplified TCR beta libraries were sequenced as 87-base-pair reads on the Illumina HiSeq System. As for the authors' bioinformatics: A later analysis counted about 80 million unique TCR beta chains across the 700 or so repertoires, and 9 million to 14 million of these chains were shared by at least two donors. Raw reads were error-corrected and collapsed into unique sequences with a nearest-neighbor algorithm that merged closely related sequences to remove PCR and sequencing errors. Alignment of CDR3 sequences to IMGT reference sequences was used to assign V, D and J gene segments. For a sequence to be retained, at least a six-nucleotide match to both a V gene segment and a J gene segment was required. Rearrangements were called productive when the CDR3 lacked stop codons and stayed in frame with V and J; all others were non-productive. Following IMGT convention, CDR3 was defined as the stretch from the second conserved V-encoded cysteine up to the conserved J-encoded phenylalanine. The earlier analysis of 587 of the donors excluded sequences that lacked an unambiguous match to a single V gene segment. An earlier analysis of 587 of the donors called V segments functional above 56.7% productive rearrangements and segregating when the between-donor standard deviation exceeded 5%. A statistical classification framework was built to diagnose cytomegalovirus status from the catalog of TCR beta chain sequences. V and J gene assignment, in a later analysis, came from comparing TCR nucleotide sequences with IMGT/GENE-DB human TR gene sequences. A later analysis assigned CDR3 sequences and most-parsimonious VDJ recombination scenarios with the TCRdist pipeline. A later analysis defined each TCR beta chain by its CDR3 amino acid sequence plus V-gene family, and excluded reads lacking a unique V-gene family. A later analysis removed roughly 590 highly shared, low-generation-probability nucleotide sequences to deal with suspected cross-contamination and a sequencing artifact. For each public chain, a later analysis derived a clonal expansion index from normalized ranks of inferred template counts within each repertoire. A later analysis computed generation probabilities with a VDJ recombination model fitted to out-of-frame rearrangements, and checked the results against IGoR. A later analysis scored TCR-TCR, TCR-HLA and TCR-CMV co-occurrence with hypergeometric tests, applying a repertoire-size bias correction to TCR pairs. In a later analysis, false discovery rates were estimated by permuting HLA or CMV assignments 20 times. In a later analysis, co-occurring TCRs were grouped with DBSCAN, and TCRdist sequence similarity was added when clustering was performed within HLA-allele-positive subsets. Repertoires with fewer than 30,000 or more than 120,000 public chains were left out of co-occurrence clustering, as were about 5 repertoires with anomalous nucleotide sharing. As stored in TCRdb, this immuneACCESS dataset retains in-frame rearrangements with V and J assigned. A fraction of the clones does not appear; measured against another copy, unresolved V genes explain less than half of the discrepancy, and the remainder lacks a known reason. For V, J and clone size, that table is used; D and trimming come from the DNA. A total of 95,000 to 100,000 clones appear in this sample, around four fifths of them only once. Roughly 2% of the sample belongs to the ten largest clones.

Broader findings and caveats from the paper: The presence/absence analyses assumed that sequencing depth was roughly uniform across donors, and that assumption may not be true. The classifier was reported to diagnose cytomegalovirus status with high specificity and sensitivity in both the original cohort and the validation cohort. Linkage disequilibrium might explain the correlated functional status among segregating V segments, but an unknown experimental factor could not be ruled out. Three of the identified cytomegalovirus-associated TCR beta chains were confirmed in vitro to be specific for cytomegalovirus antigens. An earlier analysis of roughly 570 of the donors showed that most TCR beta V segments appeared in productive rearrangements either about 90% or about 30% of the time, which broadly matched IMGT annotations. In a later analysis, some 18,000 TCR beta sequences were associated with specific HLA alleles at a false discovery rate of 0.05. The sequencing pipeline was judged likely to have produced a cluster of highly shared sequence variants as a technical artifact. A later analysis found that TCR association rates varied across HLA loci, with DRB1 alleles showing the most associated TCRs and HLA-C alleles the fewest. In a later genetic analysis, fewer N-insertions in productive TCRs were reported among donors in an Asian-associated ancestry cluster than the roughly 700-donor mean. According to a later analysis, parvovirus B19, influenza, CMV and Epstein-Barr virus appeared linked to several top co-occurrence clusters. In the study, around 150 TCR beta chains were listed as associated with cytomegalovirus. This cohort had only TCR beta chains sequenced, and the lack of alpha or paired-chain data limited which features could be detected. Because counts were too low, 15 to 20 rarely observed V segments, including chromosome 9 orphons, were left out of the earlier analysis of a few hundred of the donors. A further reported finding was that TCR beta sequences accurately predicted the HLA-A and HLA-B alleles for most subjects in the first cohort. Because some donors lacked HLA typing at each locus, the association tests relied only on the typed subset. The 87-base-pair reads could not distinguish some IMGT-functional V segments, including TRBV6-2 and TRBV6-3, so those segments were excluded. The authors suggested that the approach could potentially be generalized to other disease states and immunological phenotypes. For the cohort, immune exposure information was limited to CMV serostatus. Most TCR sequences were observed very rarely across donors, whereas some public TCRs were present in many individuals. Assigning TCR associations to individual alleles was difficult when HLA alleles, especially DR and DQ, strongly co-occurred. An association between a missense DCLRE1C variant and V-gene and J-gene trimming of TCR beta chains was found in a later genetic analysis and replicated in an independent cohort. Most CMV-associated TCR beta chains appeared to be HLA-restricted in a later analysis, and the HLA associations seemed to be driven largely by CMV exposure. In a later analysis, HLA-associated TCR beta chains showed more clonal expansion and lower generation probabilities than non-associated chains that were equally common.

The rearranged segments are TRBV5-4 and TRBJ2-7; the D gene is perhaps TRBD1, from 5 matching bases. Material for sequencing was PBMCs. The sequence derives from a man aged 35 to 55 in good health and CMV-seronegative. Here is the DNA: TGTGCCAGCAGCTCCCGACAGAAAAGCTACGAGCAGTACTTC. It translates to CASSSRQKSYEQYF.